These 15 T cell receptor beta chains share one sample of origin, sequenced in a study of cytomegalovirus exposure and HLA in healthy donors. PCR used 60 Vbeta primers and 13 Jbeta primers. Data came from immunoSEQ multiplex PCR; TCRdb stores just in-frame clones and leaves some out. The table includes about 130,000 clones, 80% to 85% detected once. The material sequenced was PBMCs. These receptors came from a boy younger than 18 in good health and CMV-seronegative.

The chain carries TRBV30 and TRBJ2-1, with D unclear. In germline, CDR1 is GTSNPN, CDR2 SVGIG (reference sequence). This CDR3 has 12 amino acids. With 2 bases removed from V and 4 bases from J, the gap between germline ends came to 6 bases. The CDR3 spells CAWSPSYNEQFF. The CDR3, as DNA: TGTGCCTGGAGTCCCTCGTACAATGAGCAGTTCTTC.

The chain employs TRBV2 and TRBJ2-5; 9 bases match TRBD2. The CDR3 spans 14 residues. Germline CDR1 is SNHLY and CDR2 is FYNNEI. J was trimmed by 11 bases and V by 6 bases; bases with no gene match: 13. In nucleotides, the CDR3 is TGTGCCAGCAGATGGGGACTAGCAGTGAGGGAGCAGTACTTC. This codes for CASRWGLAVREQYF.

This clone was seen a few times. The rearrangement links TRBV2 to TRBJ2-3, with D tentatively TRBD2 (6 bases). CDR1 is SNHLY and CDR2 is FYNNEI in the germline V gene. There are 21 residues in the CDR3. V gave up 3 bases and J gave up 0 bases, with 28 bases separating them. The CDR3 DNA reads as TGTGCCAGCAGTGATTGGCCCACAGGAGGGGCGCAACTTGATAGCACAGATACGCAGTATTTT. Residues: CASSDWPTGGAQLDSTDTQYF.

The genes are TRBV5-1 and TRBJ2-1; weak D call: TRBD1 (6 bases). CDR3 length: 15 residues. Germline V gene lookup returns CDR1 SGHRS and CDR2 YFSETQ. V lost 5 bases and J 2 bases, leaving 14 bases between the germline ends. The CDR3 coding sequence is TGCGCCAGCAGTGAGGACGAGGGGGCCTACAATGAGCAGTTCTTC. This sequence encodes CASSEDEGAYNEQFF.

The V gene is TRBV6-1, the J gene TRBJ2-4; 8 bases map to TRBD2. The CDR3 has 15 residues. V was clipped by 2 bases and J by 4 bases; unmatched bases: 4. Germline CDR1 MNHNS, CDR2 SASEGT. The chain's CDR3 is CASSETPSGKNIQYF. CDR3 sequence (DNA): TGTGCCAGCAGTGAAACGCCTAGCGGGAAAAACATTCAGTACTTC.

DNA of the CDR3: TGTGCCAGCAGCTCAACTTGGGAAGCTTTCTTT. It specifies CASSSTWEAFF. The V and J genes are TRBV6-6 and TRBJ1-1; unclear D gene. The germline gives CDR1 MNHNY, CDR2 SVGAGI (reference sequence). The CDR3 runs to 11 residues. V was trimmed by 6 bases and J by 8 bases, leaving 10 bases between them.

The V and J genes are TRBV9 and TRBJ1-4, with a tentative D call TRBD1 (5 bases). This CDR3 region has 13 residues. V was trimmed by 3 bases and J by 7 bases, leaving 10 bases between them. In germline, CDR1 is SGDLS, CDR2 YYNGEE. CDR3 DNA: TGTGCCAGCAGCGCCGGGACTGCTGAAAAACTGTTTTTT. Translating it yields CASSAGTAEKLFF.

The rearrangement uses TRBV5-4 and TRBJ2-7, with 16 bases identical to TRBD2. Trimming at V came to 4 bases and at J to 6 bases, leaving 10 bases not matched to a gene. This CDR3 has 17 amino acids. The germline V gene has CDR1 SGHNT and CDR2 YYREEE (reference sequence). CDR3 DNA: TGTGCCAGCAGCCCTCCGGGACTAGCGGGAGGGAACCGCGAGCAGTACTTC. It yields the protein CASSPPGLAGGNREQYF.

DNA of the CDR3: TGTGCCAGCAGTGGACAGGGGAACACCGGGGAGCTGTTTTTT. Translating it yields CASSGQGNTGELFF. The gene calls are TRBV6-1 and TRBJ2-2; the match to TRBD1 covers 7 bases. Germline CDR1 reads MNHNS; CDR2 reads SASEGT. The CDR3 contains 14 residues. The V and J ends lost 4 bases and 1 base, in that order; junction bases with no gene match: 0.

The chain uses TRBV5-1 and TRBJ2-1, with D unclear. CDR1 SGHRS and CDR2 YFSETQ come from the germline V gene. V dropped 4 bases and J dropped 8 bases, with 16 bases sitting between them. This CDR3 contains 14 residues. The CDR3 sequence is CASSPQLSSDEQFF. CDR3 DNA sequence: TGCGCCAGCAGCCCCCAGTTAAGTTCCGATGAGCAGTTCTTC. The variable domain in full, completed from reference TRBV5-1 and TRBJ2-1, reads KAGVTQTPRYLIKTRGQQVTLSCSPISGHRSVSWYQQTPGQGLQFLFEYFSETQRNKGNFPGRFSGRQFSNSRSEMNVSTLELGDSALYLCASSPQLSSDEQFFGPGTRLTVL.

The CDR3 reads CASSVEAGVANEQFF. The CDR3 bases are TGTGCCAGCAGCGTAGAGGCAGGGGTGGCGAATGAGCAGTTCTTC. The chain carries TRBV9 and TRBJ2-1, with D possibly being TRBD1 (6 bases). This CDR3 region has 15 residues. Between the trimmed V and J ends, which lost 0 bases and 7 bases, there was a span of 14 bases. Germline lookup yields CDR1 SGDLS and CDR2 YYNGEE.

This chain links TRBV6-5 with TRBJ2-7, with D possibly TRBD2 on 5 matching bases. CDR1 is MNHEY and CDR2 is SVGAGI in the germline V gene. V was pared by 5 bases and J by 0 bases, with 8 bases between. This CDR3 is 13 amino acids long. The CDR3 loop reads CASSGGLSYEQYF. The CDR3 coding sequence is TGTGCCAGCAGTGGAGGCCTCTCCTACGAGCAGTACTTC.

The table lists this clone with a few counts. V and J are TRBV18 and TRBJ1-1, with D tentatively TRBD1 (5 bases). Germline-derived CDR1 and CDR2 are KGHSH and LQKENI. The CDR3 loop spans 16 amino acids. V was clipped by 8 bases and J by 4 bases, with 23 bases between them. CDR3 in DNA: TGTGCCAGCACCACTCGACCCCAGGGAGGTGGCACTGAAGCTTTCTTT. Amino acids: CASTTRPQGGGTEAFF.

The chain has TRBV15 and TRBJ2-1; TRBD2 agrees at 9 bases. Looked up from germline, CDR1 is LNHNV and CDR2 is YYDKDF (reference sequence). Trimming at V came to 0 bases and at J to 9 bases, leaving 12 bases not matched to a gene. The CDR3 sequence is 17 residues long. The CDR3 DNA sequence: TGTGCCACCAGCAGAGATCTCGCGGGAGGGCCAGAAGTTGAGCAGTTCTTC. Amino acids: CATSRDLAGGPEVEQFF.

The CDR3 is CASSSGLAGGAGANVLTF. CDR3 nucleotide sequence: TGTGCCAGCAGCTCCGGACTAGCGGGAGGTGCTGGGGCCAACGTCCTGACTTTC. The V gene is TRBV7-2, the J gene TRBJ2-6; TRBD2 agrees at 14 bases. The CDR3 runs 18 residues. Per the germline V gene, CDR1 is SGHTA and CDR2 is FQGNSA. With 4 bases clipped from V and 2 bases from J, the junction kept 4 bases outside the gene matches.